Below, 31 T cell receptor beta chains from the same sample are listed, as sequenced in a study of OX40 agonist ivuxolimab in advanced cancers. Profiling relied on immunoSEQ multiplex PCR, and the TCRdb table lists in-frame clones only, not all of them. The sample has approximately 40,000 clones, 88% seen once. The starting material was CD4+ or CD8+ T cells sorted from blood, obtained in a trial of the OX40 agonist ivuxolimab. The origin of the receptors is an adult with an advanced solid tumor such as melanoma, head and neck, liver or kidney cancer.

This clone appeared a single time. The J gene is TRBJ2-2, the V gene TRBV6-1; either TRBD1 or TRBD2 may fit D (5 bases each). The CDR3 totals 16 residues. Trimming shortened V by 3 bases and J by 1 base, and 12 bases separated the two germline ends. Germline V gene data show CDR1 as MNHNS and CDR2 as SASEGT. CDR3 amino acids: CASSDVGRGNTGELFF. CDR3 bases: TGTGCCAGCAGTGATGTGGGACGGGGGAACACCGGGGAGCTGTTTTTT.

The V gene is TRBV2, the J gene TRBJ2-7; unclear D gene. The V and J ends lost 10 bases and 1 base respectively, with 11 bases between them. The germline V gene has CDR1 SNHLY and CDR2 FYNNEI. The CDR3 consists of 12 residues. This CDR3 reads CATSGESYEQYF. The CDR3 bases are TGTGCCACTTCCGGAGAATCCTACGAGCAGTACTTC.

The chain uses TRBV5-4 and TRBJ1-1; D is uncertain. The V gene lost 4 bases and the J gene lost 1 base, with 11 bases spanning the gap. In germline, CDR1 is SGHNT, CDR2 YYREEE (reference sequence). The CDR3 contains 14 residues. This chain's CDR3 is CASSQRQTNTEAFF. CDR3 in DNA: TGTGCCAGCAGCCAGAGACAAACGAACACTGAAGCTTTCTTT.

The CDR3 sequence is CASSLDWTSGRAQFF. In nucleotides, the CDR3 is TGCGCCAGCAGCTTGGATTGGACTAGCGGGAGGGCGCAGTTCTTC. V gene TRBV5-1 combines with J gene TRBJ2-1, with TRBD2 matching 15 bases. This CDR3 spans 15 amino acids. The V and J ends lost 0 bases and 12 bases, in that order; junction bases with no gene match: 4. Germline CDR1 SGHRS, CDR2 YFSETQ.

The chain links TRBV5-1 to TRBJ2-7; unclear D gene. Germline CDR1 and CDR2: SGHRS and YFSETQ. V gave up 4 bases and J gave up 3 bases, with 8 bases separating them. The CDR3 sequence is 12 residues long. As DNA, the CDR3 is TGCGCCAGCAGCCCCCCGAGCTACGAGCAGTACTTC. Residues: CASSPPSYEQYF.

V and J are TRBV5-5 and TRBJ2-3; no definite D call. This CDR3 spans 15 amino acids. Germline V CDR1 and CDR2: SGHKS, YYEKEE (reference sequence). V was shortened by 3 bases and J by 0 bases, with 11 bases between the two germline ends. The CDR3 loop reads CASSSTRTSTDTQYF. DNA of the CDR3: TGTGCCAGCAGCTCCACGAGAACTAGCACAGATACGCAGTATTTT.

The V and J genes are TRBV27 and TRBJ2-7; 10 bases map to TRBD1. The CDR3 has 15 residues. J was trimmed by 3 bases and V by 4 bases; bases with no gene match: 6. Germline CDR1 reads MNHEY; CDR2 reads SMNVEV (reference sequence). CDR3 DNA sequence: TGTGCCAGCAGTTCCTCCGGGACAGGGGTCTACGAGCAGTACTTC. This translates into CASSSSGTGVYEQYF.

The chain uses TRBV4-1 and TRBJ1-1; no reliable D call. Per germline, CDR1 MGHRA and CDR2 YSYEKL. Trimming left V 1 base short and J 3 bases short, with 6 bases between. The CDR3 totals 13 residues. The CDR3 sequence: CASSQAFDTEAFF. The CDR3 nucleotides read TGCGCCAGCAGCCAAGCGTTTGACACTGAAGCTTTCTTT.

The V gene is TRBV6-5, the J gene TRBJ2-1, with D possibly TRBD1 on 5 matching bases. The germline gives CDR1 MNHEY, CDR2 SVGAGI. V shed 5 bases and J shed 5 bases, with 10 bases lying between them. The CDR3 loop spans 13 amino acids. The CDR3 DNA reads as TGTGCCAGCAGTACCGACAGAGACAATGAGCAGTTCTTC. Translation gives CASSTDRDNEQFF.

This clone has a handful of counts. This sequence joins TRBV9 and TRBJ2-7, with D perhaps matching TRBD1 or TRBD2 (6 bases each). V dropped 4 bases and J dropped 3 bases, with 14 bases sitting between them. Germline CDR1 is SGDLS and CDR2 is YYNGEE. The CDR3 is 14 residues long. CDR3 amino acids: CASSRGGSGYEQYF. The CDR3 coding sequence is TGTGCCAGCAGCCGAGGGGGGAGCGGCTACGAGCAGTACTTC. The full variable domain, in which reference TRBV9 and TRBJ2-7 provide the parts outside the CDR3, is DSGVTQTPKHLITATGQRVTLRCSPRSGDLSVYWYQQSLDQGLQFLIQYYNGEERAKGNILERFSAQQFPDLHSELNLSSLELGDSALYFCASSRGGSGYEQYFGPGTRLTVT.

The V gene is TRBV29-1, the J gene TRBJ1-4, with D unresolved. The CDR3 is 14 amino acids. Trimming took 6 bases from V and 0 from J, leaving 11 bases between them. Looked up from germline, CDR1 is SQVTM and CDR2 is ANQGSEA. For the CDR3, the DNA is TGCAGCGTCCATGTTGGTGCAACTAATGAAAAACTGTTTTTT. Translated, it gives CSVHVGATNEKLFF.

V and J are TRBV7-6 and TRBJ2-7, with D perhaps being TRBD1 or TRBD2 (5 bases each). The CDR3 consists of 14 residues. Trimming took off 1 base at V and 5 bases at J, with 12 bases between the two ends. CDR1 is SGHVS and CDR2 is FNYEAQ in the germline V gene. The CDR3, as DNA: TGTGCCAGCAGCTTAGGGGGCGGGCGGGACGAGCAGTACTTC. Amino acid sequence: CASSLGGGRDEQYF.

The V call is TRBV27, the J call TRBJ2-5; TRBD2 matches 8 bases. Germline CDR1 MNHEY, CDR2 SMNVEV (reference sequence). The CDR3 consists of 16 residues. J was trimmed by 2 bases and V by 6 bases; bases with no gene match: 11. CDR3 in DNA: TGTGCCAGCAGCCCGGACCCAGGACTAGCACAAGAGACCCAGTACTTC. Residues: CASSPDPGLAQETQYF.

The chain combines TRBV4-1 with TRBJ2-1; TRBD1 matches 10 bases. The CDR3 spans 15 residues. The V and J ends lost 4 bases and 5 bases, in that order; junction bases with no gene match: 5. CDR1 and CDR2 from the germline V gene are MGHRA and YSYEKL. The CDR3: CASSPGTGDDNEQFF. CDR3 sequence (DNA): TGCGCCAGCAGCCCCGGGACAGGGGATGACAATGAGCAGTTCTTC.

The sample holds a few counts of this clone. The chain joins TRBV27 to TRBJ2-1; 8 bases align to TRBD2. This CDR3 contains 16 residues. Germline CDR1 and CDR2: MNHEY and SMNVEV (reference sequence). J lost 6 bases, V lost 5 bases, and 12 bases had no gene match. The CDR3 bases are TGTGCCAGCAGTCCGCTGCTCGGACTAGCCCTCAATGAGCAGTTCTTC. Protein: CASSPLLGLALNEQFF.

CDR3 nucleotides: TGTGCCAGCAGCTCCCTAGCGGGCTATAGCTCCTACGAGCAGTACTTC. Its translation is CASSSLAGYSSYEQYF. This sequence joins TRBV7-9 and TRBJ2-7; 8 bases match TRBD2. CDR1 SEHNR and CDR2 FQNEAQ come from the germline V gene (reference sequence). The CDR3 sequence is 16 residues long. V was clipped by 4 bases and J by 0 bases; unmatched bases: 8.

The CDR3 region has the DNA TGCAGCGTTGAACTCCGGGACAGGGACACCTACGAGCAGTACTTC. Translation: CSVELRDRDTYEQYF. The chain links TRBV29-1 to TRBJ2-7; 9 bases map to TRBD1. The CDR3 sequence is 15 residues long. V was clipped by 2 bases and J by 2 bases; unmatched bases: 7. The V gene's germline CDR1 is SQVTM and CDR2 ANQGSEA.

In its sample, this clone was seen once. The chain links TRBV5-1 to TRBJ2-1; 9 nucleotides agree with TRBD2. Germline CDR1 is SGHRS and CDR2 is YFSETQ. After removal of 1 base from V and 1 base from J, the junction contained 3 bases not matched to a gene. The CDR3 is 16 residues long. The DNA for the CDR3 is TGCGCCAGCAGCTTGCCAGCGGGGGGATCCTACAATGAGCAGTTCTTC. Residues: CASSLPAGGSYNEQFF.

The V call is TRBV2, the J call TRBJ2-7; 9 nucleotides align to TRBD1. The CDR3 length is 15 residues. The germline V gene encodes CDR1 SNHLY and CDR2 FYNNEI. V lost 4 bases to trimming and J lost 1 base; unmatched junction nucleotides: 5. The CDR3 loop reads CASSVWTGESYEQYF. In DNA form, the CDR3 reads TGTGCCAGCAGTGTTTGGACAGGGGAATCCTACGAGCAGTACTTC.

This chain links TRBV9 with TRBJ1-2; no clear D gene. The CDR3 loop spans 13 amino acids. Trimming left V 9 bases short and J 4 bases short, with 16 bases between. Germline CDR1 reads SGDLS; CDR2 reads YYNGEE. The CDR3 nucleotides read TGTGCCAACCCCCTACCGCACGGCTATGGCTACACCTTC. Translating gives CANPLPHGYGYTF.

This clone was detected only a few times. The V and J genes are TRBV5-1 and TRBJ1-2, with TRBD1 matching 7 bases. Germline CDR1 and CDR2: SGHRS and YFSETQ. Germline trimming cut 6 bases from V and 4 bases from J; bases unmatched to any gene: 6. CDR3 length equals 13 residues. The chain's CDR3 is CASKTGDGYGYTF. The CDR3 DNA sequence: TGCGCCAGCAAAACAGGGGATGGCTATGGCTACACCTTC.

This rearrangement joins TRBV27 to TRBJ2-1; no firm D call. Trimming took off 3 bases at V and 1 base at J, with 7 bases between the two ends. Germline values: CDR1 MNHEY, CDR2 SMNVEV (reference sequence). The CDR3 contains 14 residues. The DNA of the CDR3 is TGTGCCAGCAGTTTGTATCTATCCTACAATGAGCAGTTCTTC. It encodes CASSLYLSYNEQFF.

This rearrangement joins TRBV5-1 to TRBJ2-1, with TRBD2 matching 10 bases. The V and J ends lost 0 bases and 4 bases, in that order; junction bases with no gene match: 4. Germline V gene data show CDR1 as SGHRS and CDR2 as YFSETQ. The length of the CDR3 is 16 residues. This CDR3 reads CASSLAGLASYNEQFF. CDR3 nucleotides: TGCGCCAGCAGCTTGGCGGGACTAGCGTCATACAATGAGCAGTTCTTC.

The gene calls are TRBV29-1 and TRBJ2-1; D remains ambiguous. Trimming stripped 3 bases from V and 2 bases from J, with 11 bases between. Germline values: CDR1 SQVTM, CDR2 ANQGSEA. CDR3 length: 14 residues. The CDR3 region is CSVEGRTTYNEQFF. DNA for the CDR3: TGCAGCGTTGAGGGCAGGACCACCTACAATGAGCAGTTCTTC.

The rearrangement joins TRBV6-5 to TRBJ1-3; D uncertain. The CDR3 is 14 residues long. V lost 4 bases to trimming and J lost 0 bases, with 7 bases between them. Germline CDR1 is MNHEY and CDR2 is SVGAGI. In DNA, the CDR3 is TGTGCCAGCAGTTCCCCAAGCTCTGGAAACACCATATATTTT. This sequence encodes CASSSPSSGNTIYF.

The V and J genes are TRBV28 and TRBJ2-1; 9 nucleotides align to TRBD1. The CDR3 is made up of 15 amino acids. Germline V gene lookup returns CDR1 MDHEN and CDR2 SYDVKM. The ends lost 6 bases at V and 3 bases at J; junction bases unmatched: 6. CDR3 residues: CASSPGTGLYNEQFF. The DNA of the CDR3 is TGTGCCAGCAGCCCCGGGACAGGGCTCTACAATGAGCAGTTCTTC.

The chain links TRBV27 to TRBJ2-7; 9 bases fit TRBD2. Germline loops: CDR1 MNHEY, CDR2 SMNVEV (reference sequence). This CDR3 region has 13 residues. Trimming cost V 10 bases and J 4 bases; bases outside gene matches: 8. CDR3 sequence reads: CATSQREAYEQYF. DNA of the CDR3: TGTGCCACCTCGCAGCGGGAGGCTTACGAGCAGTACTTC.

V is TRBV10-2 and J is TRBJ2-1, with D unresolved. This CDR3 region has 15 residues. The germline CDR1 and CDR2 sequences are WSHSY and SAAADI. Trimming took off 2 bases at V and 9 bases at J, with 17 bases between the two ends. Here the CDR3 reads CASSEVRTIVGEQFF. As DNA, the CDR3 is TGCGCCAGCAGTGAGGTTCGTACCATCGTAGGTGAGCAGTTCTTC.

The genes are TRBV27 and TRBJ2-3, with a possible D match to TRBD2 (6 bases). Trimming shortened V by 7 bases and J by 0 bases, and 11 bases separated the two germline ends. CDR3 length equals 14 residues. From germline, CDR1 is MNHEY and CDR2 SMNVEV (reference sequence). The CDR3 region has the DNA TGTGCCAGCATTAAGAGCGGGAGCACAGATACGCAGTATTTT. Its protein is CASIKSGSTDTQYF.

The chain employs TRBV27 and TRBJ1-2; 8 nucleotides match TRBD1. CDR3 length: 15 amino acids. CDR1 is MNHEY, CDR2 SMNVEV, per germline (reference sequence). Trimming took 1 base from V and 4 from J; bases not matched to a gene: 5. For the CDR3, the DNA is TGTGCCAGCAGTTTATATCAGGGGGCGAGCTATGGCTACACCTTC. It is translated as CASSLYQGASYGYTF.

The chain is built from TRBV7-8 and TRBJ2-7, with TRBD2 matching over 7 bases. The CDR3 is made up of 14 amino acids. Germline V lookup: CDR1 SGHVS, CDR2 FQNEAQ. V was clipped by 5 bases and J by 2 bases; unmatched bases: 6. CDR3 loop: CASSPRTRTYEQYF. CDR3 sequence (DNA): TGTGCCAGCAGCCCTAGGACTAGGACCTACGAGCAGTACTTC.